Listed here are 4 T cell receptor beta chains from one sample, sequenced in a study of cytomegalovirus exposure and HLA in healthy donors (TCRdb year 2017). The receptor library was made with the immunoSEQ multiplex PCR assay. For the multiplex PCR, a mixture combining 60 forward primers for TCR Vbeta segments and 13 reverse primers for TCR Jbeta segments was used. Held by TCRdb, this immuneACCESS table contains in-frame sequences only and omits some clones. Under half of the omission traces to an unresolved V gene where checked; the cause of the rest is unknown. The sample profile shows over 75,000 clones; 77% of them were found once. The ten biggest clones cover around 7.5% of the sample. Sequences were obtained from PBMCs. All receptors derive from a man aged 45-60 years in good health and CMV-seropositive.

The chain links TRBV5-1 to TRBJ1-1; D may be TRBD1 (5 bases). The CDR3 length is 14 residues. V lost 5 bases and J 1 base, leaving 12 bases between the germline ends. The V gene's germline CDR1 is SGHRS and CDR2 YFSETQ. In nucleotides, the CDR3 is TGCGCCAGCAGTTGGGGCGTCGAGAACACTGAAGCTTTCTTT. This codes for CASSWGVENTEAFF.

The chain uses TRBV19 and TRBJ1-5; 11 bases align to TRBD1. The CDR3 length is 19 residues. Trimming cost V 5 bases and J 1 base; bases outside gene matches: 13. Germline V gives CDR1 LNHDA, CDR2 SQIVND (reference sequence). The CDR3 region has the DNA TGTGCCAGTAGTCCCCGGGGGACAGGGGGAGGTTGGAGCAATCAGCCCCAGCATTTT. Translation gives CASSPRGTGGGWSNQPQHF.

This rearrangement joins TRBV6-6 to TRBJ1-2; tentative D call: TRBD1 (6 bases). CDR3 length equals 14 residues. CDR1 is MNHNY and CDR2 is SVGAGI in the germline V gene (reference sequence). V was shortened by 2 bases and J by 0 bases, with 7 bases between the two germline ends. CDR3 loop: CASSYGTTNYGYTF. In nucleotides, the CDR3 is TGTGCCAGCAGTTACGGGACAACTAACTATGGCTACACCTTC.

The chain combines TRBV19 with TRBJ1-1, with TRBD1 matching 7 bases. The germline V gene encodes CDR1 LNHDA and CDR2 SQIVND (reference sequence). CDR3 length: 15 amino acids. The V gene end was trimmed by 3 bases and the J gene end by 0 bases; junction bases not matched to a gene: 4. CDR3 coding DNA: TGTGCCAGTAGTATCGAGGGGGCGGTGAACACTGAAGCTTTCTTT. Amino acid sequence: CASSIEGAVNTEAFF.